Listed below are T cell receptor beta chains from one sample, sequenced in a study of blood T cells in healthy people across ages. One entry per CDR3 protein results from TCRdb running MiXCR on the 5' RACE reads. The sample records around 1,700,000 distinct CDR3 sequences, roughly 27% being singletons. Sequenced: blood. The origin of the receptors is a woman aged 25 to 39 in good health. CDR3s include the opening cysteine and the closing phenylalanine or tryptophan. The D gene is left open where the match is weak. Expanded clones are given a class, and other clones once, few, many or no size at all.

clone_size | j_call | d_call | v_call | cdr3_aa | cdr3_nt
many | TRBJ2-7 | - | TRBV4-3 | CASSAGADRPYYEQYF | TGCGCCAGCAGCGCCGGGGCGGACAGACCTTACTACGAGCAGTACTTC
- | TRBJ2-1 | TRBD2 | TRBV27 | CASSSTSPTNPYNEQFF | TGTGCCAGCAGTTCGACTAGCCCGACCAACCCCTACAATGAGCAGTTCTTC
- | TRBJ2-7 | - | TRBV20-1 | CSGITGQSNEQYF | TGCAGTGGGATTACAGGGCAGTCAAACGAGCAGTACTTC
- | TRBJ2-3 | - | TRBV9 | CASSVAVADTQYF | TGTGCCAGCAGCGTAGCGGTGGCAGATACGCAGTATTTT
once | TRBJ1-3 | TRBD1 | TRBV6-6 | CASSPKGQGSSGNTIYF | TGTGCCAGCAGTCCAAAGGGACAGGGAAGTTCTGGAAACACCATATATTTT
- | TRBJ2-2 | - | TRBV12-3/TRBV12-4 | CASILHFTGSGELFF | TGTGCCAGCATCCTTCACTTTACAGGGTCCGGGGAGCTGTTTTTT
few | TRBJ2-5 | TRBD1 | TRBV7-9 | CASSTGQGVEETQYF | TGTGCCAGCAGCACAGGACAGGGAGTGGAAGAGACCCAGTACTTC
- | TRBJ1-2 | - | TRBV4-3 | CASSQDLRADGYTF | TGCGCCAGCAGCCAAGATCTACGGGCCGATGGCTACACCTTC
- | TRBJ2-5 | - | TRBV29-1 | CSVADFRGANGFQETQYF | TGCAGCGTCGCCGATTTCCGGGGGGCTAATGGGTTTCAAGAGACCCAGTACTTC
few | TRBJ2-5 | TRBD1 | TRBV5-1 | CASKESTGGTQYF | TGCGCCAGCAAGGAATCAACAGGGGGAACCCAGTACTTC
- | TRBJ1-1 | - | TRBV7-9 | CASSAREESTEAFF | TGTGCCAGCAGCGCCCGTGAGGAGAGCACTGAAGCTTTCTTT
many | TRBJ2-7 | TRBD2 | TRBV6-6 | CASSHLAGGPLEQYF | TGTGCCAGCAGTCACCTAGCGGGAGGCCCTTTGGAGCAGTACTTC
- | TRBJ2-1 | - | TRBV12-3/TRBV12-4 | CASSLRRAIYNEQFF | TGTGCCAGCAGTTTAAGGAGGGCGATATACAATGAGCAGTTCTTC
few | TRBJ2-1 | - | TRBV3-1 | CASSSRASGRNEQFF | TGTGCCAGCTCCTCCCGGGCGTCCGGACGCAATGAGCAGTTCTTC
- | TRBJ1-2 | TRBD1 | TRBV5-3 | CARSFLRDSSYGYTF | TGTGCCAGAAGCTTCCTTCGGGACAGCTCCTATGGCTACACCTTC
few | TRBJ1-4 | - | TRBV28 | CASSLRTGKLFF | TGTGCCAGCAGTTTGCGGACGGGAAAACTGTTTTTT
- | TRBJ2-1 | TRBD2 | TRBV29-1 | CSVVPWAGGTYNEQFF | TGCAGCGTTGTCCCATGGGCGGGGGGTACCTACAATGAGCAGTTCTTC